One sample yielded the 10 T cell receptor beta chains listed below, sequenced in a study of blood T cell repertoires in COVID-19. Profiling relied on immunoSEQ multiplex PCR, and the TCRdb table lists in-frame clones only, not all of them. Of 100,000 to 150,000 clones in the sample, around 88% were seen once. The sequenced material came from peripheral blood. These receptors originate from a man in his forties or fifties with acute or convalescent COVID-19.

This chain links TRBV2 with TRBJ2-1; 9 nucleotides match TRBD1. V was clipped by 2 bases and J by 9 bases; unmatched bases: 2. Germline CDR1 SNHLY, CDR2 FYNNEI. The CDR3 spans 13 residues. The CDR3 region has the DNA TGTGCCAGCAGTGAATTGGACAGGGGTGAGCAGTTCTTC. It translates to CASSELDRGEQFF.

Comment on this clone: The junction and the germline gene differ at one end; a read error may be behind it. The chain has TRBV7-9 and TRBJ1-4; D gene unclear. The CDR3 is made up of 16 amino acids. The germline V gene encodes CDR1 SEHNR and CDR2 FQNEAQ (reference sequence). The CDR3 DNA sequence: TGTGCCAGCAGCTTAGTTGGGAGACCAACGAATGAAAAACTGTTTTTT. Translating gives CASSLVGRPTNEKLFF. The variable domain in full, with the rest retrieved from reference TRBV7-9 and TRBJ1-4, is DTGVSQNPRHKITKRGQNVTFRCDPISEHNRLYWYRQTLGQGPEFLTYFQNEAQLEKSRLLSDRFSAERPKGSFSTLEIQRTEQGDSAMYLCASSLVGRPTNEKLFFGSGTQLSVL.

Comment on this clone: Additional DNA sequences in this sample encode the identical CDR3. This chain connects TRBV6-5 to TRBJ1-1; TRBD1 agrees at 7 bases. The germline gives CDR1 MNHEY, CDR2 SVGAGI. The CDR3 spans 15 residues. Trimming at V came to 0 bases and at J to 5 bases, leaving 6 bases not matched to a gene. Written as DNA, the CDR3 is TGTGCCAGCAGTTACTCGCGACAGGGAGTTACTGAAGCTTTCTTT. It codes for CASSYSRQGVTEAFF.

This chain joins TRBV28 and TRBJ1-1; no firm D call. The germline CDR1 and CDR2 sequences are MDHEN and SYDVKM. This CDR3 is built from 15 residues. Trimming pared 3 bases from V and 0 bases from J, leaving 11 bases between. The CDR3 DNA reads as TGTGCCAGCAGTTTTGAGTATCAGGTGAACACTGAAGCTTTCTTT. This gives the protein CASSFEYQVNTEAFF.

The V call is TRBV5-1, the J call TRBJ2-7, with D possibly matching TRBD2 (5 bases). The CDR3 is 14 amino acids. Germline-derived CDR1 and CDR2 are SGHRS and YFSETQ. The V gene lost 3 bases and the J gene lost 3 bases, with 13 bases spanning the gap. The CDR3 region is CASSYGLSGYEQYF. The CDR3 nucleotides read TGCGCCAGCAGCTACGGACTCTCAGGCTACGAGCAGTACTTC.

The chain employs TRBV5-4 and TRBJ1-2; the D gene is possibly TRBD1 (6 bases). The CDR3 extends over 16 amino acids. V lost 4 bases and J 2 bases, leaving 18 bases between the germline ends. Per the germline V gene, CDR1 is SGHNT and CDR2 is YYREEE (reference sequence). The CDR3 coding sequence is TGTGCCAGCAGCCCCCAACGGGGGGCGCCGAACTATGGCTACACCTTC. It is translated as CASSPQRGAPNYGYTF.

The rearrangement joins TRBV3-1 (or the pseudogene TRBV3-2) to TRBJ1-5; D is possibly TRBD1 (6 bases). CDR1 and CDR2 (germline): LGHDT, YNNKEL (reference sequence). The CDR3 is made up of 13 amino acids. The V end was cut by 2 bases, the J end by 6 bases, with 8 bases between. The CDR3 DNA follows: TGTGCCAGCAGCCAAAAGGACAGTCAGCCCCAGCATTTT. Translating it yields CASSQKDSQPQHF.

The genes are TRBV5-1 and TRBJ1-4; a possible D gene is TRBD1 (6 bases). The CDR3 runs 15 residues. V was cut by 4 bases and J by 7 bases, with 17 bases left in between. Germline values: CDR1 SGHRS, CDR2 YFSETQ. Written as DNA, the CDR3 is TGCGCCAGCAGCCCTGCCCCAGGGGAGACTGAAAAACTGTTTTTT. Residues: CASSPAPGETEKLFF.

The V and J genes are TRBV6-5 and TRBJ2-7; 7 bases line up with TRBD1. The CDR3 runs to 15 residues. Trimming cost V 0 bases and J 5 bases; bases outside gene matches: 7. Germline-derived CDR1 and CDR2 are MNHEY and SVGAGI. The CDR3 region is CASSYSNTGVNEQYF. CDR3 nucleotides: TGTGCCAGCAGTTACTCGAACACAGGGGTCAACGAGCAGTACTTC.

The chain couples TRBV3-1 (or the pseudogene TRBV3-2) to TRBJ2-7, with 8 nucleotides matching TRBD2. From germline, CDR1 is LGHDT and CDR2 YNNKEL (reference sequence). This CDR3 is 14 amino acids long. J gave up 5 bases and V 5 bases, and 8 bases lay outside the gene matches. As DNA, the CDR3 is TGTGCCAGCAGCTTTTCCGGGACTAGTCACGAGCAGTACTTC. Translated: CASSFSGTSHEQYF.